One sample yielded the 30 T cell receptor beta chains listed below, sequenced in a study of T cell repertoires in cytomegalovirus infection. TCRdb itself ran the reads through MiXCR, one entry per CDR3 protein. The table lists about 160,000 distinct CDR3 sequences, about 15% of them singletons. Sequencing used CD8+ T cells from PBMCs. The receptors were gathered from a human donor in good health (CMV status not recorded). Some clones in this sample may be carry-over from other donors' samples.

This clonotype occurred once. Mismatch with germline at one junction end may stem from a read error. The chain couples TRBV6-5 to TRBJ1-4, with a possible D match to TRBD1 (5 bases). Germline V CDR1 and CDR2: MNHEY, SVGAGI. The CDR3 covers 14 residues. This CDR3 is CARSPGRNTEKLFF. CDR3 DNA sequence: TGTGCCCGCAGTCCGGGACGTAATACTGAAAAACTGTTTTTT.

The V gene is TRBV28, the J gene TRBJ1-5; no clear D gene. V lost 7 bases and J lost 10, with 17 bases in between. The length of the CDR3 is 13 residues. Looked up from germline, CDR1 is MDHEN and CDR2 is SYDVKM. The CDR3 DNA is TGTGCCAGCACCACTTTTGGGGAAAGTCCCCAGCATTTT. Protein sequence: CASTTFGESPQHF.

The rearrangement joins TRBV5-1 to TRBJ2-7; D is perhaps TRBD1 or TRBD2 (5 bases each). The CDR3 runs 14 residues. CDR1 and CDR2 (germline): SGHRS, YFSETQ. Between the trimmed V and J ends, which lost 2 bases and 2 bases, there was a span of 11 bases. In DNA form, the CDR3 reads TGCGCCAGCAGCTTTAACCGGGGCACCTACGAGCAGTACTTC. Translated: CASSFNRGTYEQYF.

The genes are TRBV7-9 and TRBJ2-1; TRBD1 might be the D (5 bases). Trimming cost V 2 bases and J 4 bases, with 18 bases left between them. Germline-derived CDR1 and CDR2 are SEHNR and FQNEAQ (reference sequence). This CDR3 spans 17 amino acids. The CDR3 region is CASSLYDWGPFYNEQFF. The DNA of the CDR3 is TGTGCCAGCAGCTTATACGACTGGGGCCCCTTTTACAATGAGCAGTTCTTC.

CDR3: CASSLVPDSPLHF. The CDR3 region has the DNA TGTGCCAGCAGTTTGGTCCCAGATTCACCCCTCCACTTT. The rearrangement uses TRBV6-5 and TRBJ1-6; D not resolved. The germline V and J ends were trimmed by 4 bases and 8 bases, with 9 bases remaining between them. The germline CDR1 and CDR2 sequences are MNHEY and SVGAGI. CDR3 length: 13 residues.

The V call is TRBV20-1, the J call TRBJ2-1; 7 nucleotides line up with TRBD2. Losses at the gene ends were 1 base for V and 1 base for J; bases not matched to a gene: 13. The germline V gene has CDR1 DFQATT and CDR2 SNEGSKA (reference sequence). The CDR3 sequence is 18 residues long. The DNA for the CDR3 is TGCAGTGCTAGAGGTAGGCGGGAGATTTCCCGATCCTACAATGAGCAGTTCTTC. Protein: CSARGRREISRSYNEQFF.

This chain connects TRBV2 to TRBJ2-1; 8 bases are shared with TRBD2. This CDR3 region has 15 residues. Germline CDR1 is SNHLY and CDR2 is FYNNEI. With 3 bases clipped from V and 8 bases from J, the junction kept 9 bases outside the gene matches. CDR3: CASSDRRGERDEQFF. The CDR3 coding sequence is TGTGCCAGCAGTGACCGGCGGGGGGAACGGGATGAGCAGTTCTTC.

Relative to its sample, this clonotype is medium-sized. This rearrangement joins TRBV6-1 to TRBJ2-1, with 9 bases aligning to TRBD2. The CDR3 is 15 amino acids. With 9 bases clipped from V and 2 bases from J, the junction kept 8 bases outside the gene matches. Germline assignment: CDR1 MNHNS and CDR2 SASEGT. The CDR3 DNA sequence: TGTGCCAGTGAAAGACTAGCGGAGACCTACAATGAGCAGTTCTTC. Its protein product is CASERLAETYNEQFF.

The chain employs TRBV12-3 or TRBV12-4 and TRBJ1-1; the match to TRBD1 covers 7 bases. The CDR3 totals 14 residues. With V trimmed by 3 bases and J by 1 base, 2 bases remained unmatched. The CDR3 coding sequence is TGTGCCAGCAGTTTTCGACAGGGGAACACTGAAGCTTTCTTT. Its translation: CASSFRQGNTEAFF.

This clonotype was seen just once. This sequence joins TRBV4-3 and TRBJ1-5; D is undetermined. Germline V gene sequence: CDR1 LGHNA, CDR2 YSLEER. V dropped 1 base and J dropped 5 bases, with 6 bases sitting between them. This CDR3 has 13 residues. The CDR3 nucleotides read TGCGCCAGCAGCCAAGGGGTCGATCAGCCCCAGCATTTT. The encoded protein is CASSQGVDQPQHF.

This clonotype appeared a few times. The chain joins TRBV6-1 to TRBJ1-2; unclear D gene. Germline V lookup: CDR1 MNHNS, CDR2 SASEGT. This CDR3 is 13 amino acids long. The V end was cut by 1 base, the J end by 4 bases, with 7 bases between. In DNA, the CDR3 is TGTGCCAGCAGTGAAGGGGCTGGCTATGGCTACACCTTC. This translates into CASSEGAGYGYTF.

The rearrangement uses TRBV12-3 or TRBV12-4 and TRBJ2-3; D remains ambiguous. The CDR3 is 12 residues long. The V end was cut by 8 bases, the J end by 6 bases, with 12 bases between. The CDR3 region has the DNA TGTGCCAGCGCCTTTCCCGGTGATACGCAGTATTTT. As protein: CASAFPGDTQYF.

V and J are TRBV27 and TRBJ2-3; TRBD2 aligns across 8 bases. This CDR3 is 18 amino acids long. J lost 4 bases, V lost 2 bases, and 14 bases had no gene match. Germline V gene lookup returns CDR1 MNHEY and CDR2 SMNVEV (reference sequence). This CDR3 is CASSLMGLTGGPADTQYF. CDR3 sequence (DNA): TGTGCCAGCAGTTTAATGGGACTTACGGGAGGGCCCGCAGATACGCAGTATTTT.

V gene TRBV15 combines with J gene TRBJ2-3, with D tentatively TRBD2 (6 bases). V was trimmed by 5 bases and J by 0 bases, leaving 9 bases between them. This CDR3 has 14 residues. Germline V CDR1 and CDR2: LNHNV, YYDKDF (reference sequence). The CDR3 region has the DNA TGTGCCACCAGCTTTCGGGGGAGCACAGATACGCAGTATTTT. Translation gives CATSFRGSTDTQYF.

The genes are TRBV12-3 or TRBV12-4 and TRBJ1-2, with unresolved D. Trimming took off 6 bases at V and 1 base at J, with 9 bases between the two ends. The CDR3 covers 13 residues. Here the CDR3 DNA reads TGTGCCAGCAGAACACACGTTAACTATGGCTACACCTTC. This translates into CASRTHVNYGYTF.

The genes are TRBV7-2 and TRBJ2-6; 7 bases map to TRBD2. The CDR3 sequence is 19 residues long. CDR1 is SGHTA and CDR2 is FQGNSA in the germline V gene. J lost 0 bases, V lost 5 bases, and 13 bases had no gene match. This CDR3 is CASSLVGGGIVSGANVLTF. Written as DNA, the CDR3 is TGTGCCAGCAGCCTAGTCGGGGGAGGGATCGTCTCTGGGGCCAACGTCCTGACTTTC.

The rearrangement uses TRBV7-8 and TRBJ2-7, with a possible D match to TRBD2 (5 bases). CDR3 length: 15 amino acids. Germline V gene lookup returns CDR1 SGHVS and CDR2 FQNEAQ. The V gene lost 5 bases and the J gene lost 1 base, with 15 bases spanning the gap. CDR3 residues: CASSPPSGTSYEQYF. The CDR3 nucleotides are TGTGCCAGCAGCCCGCCGAGCGGCACTTCCTACGAGCAGTACTTC.

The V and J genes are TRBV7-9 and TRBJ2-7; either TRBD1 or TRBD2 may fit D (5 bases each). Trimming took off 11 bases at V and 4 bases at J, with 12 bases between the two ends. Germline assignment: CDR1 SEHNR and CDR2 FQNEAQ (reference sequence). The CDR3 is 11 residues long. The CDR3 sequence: CAYEGQYEQYF. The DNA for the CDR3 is TGTGCCTATGAGGGGCAGTACGAGCAGTACTTC. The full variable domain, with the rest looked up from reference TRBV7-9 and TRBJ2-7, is DTGVSQNPRHKITKRGQNVTFRCDPISEHNRLYWYRQTLGQGPEFLTYFQNEAQLEKSRLLSDRFSAERPKGSFSTLEIQRTEQGDSAMYLCAYEGQYEQYFGPGTRLTVT.

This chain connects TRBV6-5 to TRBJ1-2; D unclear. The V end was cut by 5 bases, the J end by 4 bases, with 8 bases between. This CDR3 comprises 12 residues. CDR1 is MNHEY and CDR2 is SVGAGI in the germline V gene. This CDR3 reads CASSGSPYGYTF. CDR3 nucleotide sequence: TGTGCCAGCAGTGGTAGTCCCTATGGCTACACCTTC.

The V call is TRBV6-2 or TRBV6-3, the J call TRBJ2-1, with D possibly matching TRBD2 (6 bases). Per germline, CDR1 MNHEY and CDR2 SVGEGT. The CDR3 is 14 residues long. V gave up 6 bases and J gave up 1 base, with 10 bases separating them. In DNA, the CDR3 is TGTGCCAGCAGCAGACGGGAGTCCTACAATGAGCAGTTCTTC. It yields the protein CASSRRESYNEQFF.

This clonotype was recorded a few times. The CDR3 spells CASSFSGRITDTQYF. The CDR3 DNA is TGTGCCAGCAGCTTTAGCGGGAGGATTACAGATACGCAGTATTTT. The chain is built from TRBV7-9 and TRBJ2-3, with 10 bases that match TRBD2. CDR3 length: 15 residues. Germline lookup yields CDR1 SEHNR and CDR2 FQNEAQ (reference sequence). With V trimmed by 3 bases and J by 3 bases, 3 bases remained unmatched.

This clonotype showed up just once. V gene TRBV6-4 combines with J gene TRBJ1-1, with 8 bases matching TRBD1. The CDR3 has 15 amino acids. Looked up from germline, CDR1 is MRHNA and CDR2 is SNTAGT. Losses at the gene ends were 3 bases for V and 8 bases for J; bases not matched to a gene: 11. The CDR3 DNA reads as TGTGCCAGCAGTGAAGATGAGCAGGGGGCATCAGAAGCTTTCTTT. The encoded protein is CASSEDEQGASEAFF.

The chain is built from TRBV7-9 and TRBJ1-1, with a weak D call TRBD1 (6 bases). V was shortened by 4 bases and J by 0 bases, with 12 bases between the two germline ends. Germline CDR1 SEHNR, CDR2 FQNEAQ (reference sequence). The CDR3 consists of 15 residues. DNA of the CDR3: TGTGCCAGCAGCTCCCCGACAGGAATGAACACTGAAGCTTTCTTT. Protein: CASSSPTGMNTEAFF.

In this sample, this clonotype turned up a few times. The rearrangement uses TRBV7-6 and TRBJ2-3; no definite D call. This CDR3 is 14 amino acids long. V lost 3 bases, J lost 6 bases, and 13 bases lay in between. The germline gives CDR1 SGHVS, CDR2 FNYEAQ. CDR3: CASSFPVPADTQYF. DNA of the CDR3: TGTGCCAGCAGCTTTCCGGTCCCGGCGGATACGCAGTATTTT.

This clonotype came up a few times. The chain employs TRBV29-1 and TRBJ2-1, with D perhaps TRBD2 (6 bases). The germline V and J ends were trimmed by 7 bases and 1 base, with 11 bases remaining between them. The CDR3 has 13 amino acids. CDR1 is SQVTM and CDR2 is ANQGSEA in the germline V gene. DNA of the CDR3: TGCAGCGCCGAGGGGACTTCCTACAATGAGCAGTTCTTC. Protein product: CSAEGTSYNEQFF.

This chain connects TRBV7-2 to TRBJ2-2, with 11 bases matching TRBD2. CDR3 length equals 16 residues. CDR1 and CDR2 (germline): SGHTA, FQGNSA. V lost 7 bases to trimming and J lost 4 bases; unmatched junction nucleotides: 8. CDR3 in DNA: TGTGCCAGCACCATTACCGGGACTAGCGGCACCGGGGAGCTGTTTTTT. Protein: CASTITGTSGTGELFF.

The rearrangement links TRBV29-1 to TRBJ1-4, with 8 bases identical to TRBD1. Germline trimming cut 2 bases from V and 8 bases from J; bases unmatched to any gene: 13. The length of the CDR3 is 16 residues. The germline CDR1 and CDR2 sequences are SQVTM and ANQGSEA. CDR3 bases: TGCAGCGTTGAATGGATAGGGCAGGGGGCAGGAGAAAAACTGTTTTTT. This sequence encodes CSVEWIGQGAGEKLFF.

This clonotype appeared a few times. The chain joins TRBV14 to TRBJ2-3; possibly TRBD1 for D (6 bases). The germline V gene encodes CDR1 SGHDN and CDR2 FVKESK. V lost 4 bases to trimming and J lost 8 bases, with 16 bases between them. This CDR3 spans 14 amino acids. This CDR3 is CASSPGAGGPTQYF. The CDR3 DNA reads TGTGCCAGCAGCCCAGGGGCTGGCGGGCCTACGCAGTATTTT.

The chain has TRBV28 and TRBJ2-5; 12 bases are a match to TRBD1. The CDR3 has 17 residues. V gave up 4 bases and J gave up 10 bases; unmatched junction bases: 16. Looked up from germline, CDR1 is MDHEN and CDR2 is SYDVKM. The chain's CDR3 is CASSSPGTGGPRDRQYF. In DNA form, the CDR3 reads TGTGCCAGCAGTTCCCCCGGGACAGGGGGCCCCCGGGATCGCCAGTACTTC.

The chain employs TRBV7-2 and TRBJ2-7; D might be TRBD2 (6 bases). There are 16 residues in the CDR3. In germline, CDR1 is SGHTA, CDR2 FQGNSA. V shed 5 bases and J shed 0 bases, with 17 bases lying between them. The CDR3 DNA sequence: TGTGCCAGCAGCCAACCAGCGGGTCAGAGCTCCTACGAGCAGTACTTC. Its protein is CASSQPAGQSSYEQYF.